This TCR beta chain was retrieved from a study of blood T cell repertoires in COVID-19. Overall study context: Donors in the United States, Italy and Spain gave samples during acute or convalescent COVID-19.

The authors' processing: It was from reference gene primer amplification that nucleated cell counts were estimated. Generated by immunoSEQ multiplex PCR, the TCRdb table keeps only in-frame clones and is missing some. V and J calls and clone size are as listed in that table; D and trimming were resolved from the DNA. The sample lists about 190,000 clones, about 83% seen once, with around 5% in the top ten. This receptor was obtained from a man aged 35 to 55 with acute COVID-19. The sequencing sample was made of PBMCs or T cells enriched from blood (not recorded which).

The CDR3 spells CATSDATQGANNEKLFF. For the CDR3, the DNA is TGTGCCACCAGTGATGCAACCCAGGGGGCGAATAATGAAAAACTGTTTTTT. This chain links TRBV24-1 with TRBJ1-4, with 8 nucleotides matching TRBD1. V shed 3 bases and J 4 bases; nucleotides not matched to a gene: 9. Germline-derived CDR1 and CDR2 are KGHDR and SFDVKD. The CDR3 sequence is 17 residues long.